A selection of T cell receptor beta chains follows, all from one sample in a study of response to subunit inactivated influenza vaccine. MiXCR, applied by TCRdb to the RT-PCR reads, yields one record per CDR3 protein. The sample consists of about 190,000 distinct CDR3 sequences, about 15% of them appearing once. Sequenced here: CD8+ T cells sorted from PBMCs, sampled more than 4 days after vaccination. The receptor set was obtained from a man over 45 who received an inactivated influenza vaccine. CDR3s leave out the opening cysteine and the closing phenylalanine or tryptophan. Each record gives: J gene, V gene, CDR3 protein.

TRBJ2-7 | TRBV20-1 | SARDLRGARGSYEQY
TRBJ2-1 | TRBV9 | ASSVEAGALYNEQF
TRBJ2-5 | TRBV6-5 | ASSFRLAGEGETQY
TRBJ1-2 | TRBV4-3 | ASSQGQGRTSGYT
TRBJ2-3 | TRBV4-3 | ASSQAWGSGTQY
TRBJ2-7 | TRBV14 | ASSQDQGLGNEQY
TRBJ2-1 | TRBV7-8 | ASSFGTAPF
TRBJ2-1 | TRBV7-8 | ASSLAPGVNEQF
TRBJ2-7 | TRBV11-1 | ASSFFEGEQY
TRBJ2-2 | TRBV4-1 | ASSQSRQGLNTGELF
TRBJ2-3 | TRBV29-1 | SVEGGLRDTQY
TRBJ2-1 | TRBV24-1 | ATSPGEGYNEQF
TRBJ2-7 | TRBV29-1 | SVEVLYEQY
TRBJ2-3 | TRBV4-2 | ASSQDPPGGASDTQY
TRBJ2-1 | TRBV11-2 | ASSPYSGLAGVRVAYNEQF
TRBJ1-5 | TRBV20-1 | SARVGWGQPQH
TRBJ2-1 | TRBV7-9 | ASSPSAGEQF
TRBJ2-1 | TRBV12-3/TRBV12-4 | ASSHTDNEQF
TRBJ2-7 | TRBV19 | ASSMGTGVSYEQY
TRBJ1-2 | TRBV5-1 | ASSLTPGYVYGYT
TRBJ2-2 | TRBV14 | ASSPWRSLENTGELF
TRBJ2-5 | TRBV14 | ASSQSWGRGETQY
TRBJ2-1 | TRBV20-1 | SAVGDRANEQF
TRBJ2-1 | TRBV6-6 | ASRGGPYNEQF
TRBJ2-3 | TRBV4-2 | ASSPLSVGTDTQY
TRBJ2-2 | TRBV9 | ASSPGGQGHTGELF
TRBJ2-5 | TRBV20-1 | SATTLQETQY
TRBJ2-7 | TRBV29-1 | SVELWGVSSYEQY
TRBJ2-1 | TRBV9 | ASSVGIRADNEQF
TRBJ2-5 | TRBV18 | ASSPLGYETQY
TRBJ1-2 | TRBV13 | ASSPSTYGYT
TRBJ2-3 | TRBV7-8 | ASSLGLAGPGTDTQY
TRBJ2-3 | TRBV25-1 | ASSRYRDSSTDTQY
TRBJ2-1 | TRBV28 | ASSSTGLAGTNEQF
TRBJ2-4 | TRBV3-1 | ASSQVWGQAKNIQY
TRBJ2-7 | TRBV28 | ASRSFDAGSSYEQY
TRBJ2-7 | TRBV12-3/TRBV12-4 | ASNQQGSPYEQY
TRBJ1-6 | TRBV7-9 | ASSPPRGSSYNSPLH
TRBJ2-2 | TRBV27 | ASSLGSWDTGELF
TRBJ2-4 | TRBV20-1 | SANSLEGFIQY
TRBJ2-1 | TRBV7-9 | ASSPRQGISYNEQF
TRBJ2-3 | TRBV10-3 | AISADRTSTDTQY
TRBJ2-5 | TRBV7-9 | ASSLRPALPEETQY
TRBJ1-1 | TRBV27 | ASSAVGGLNTEAF
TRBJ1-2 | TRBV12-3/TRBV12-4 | ASSPNLNYGYT